This T cell receptor (beta chain) stems from a study of blood T cell repertoires in COVID-19. Study as a whole: There were acute and convalescent COVID-19 samples, and they came from the United States, Italy and Spain. From T cells, B-cell-depleted T cells, or PBMCs came the material, which was cDNA or gDNA.

Authors' processing steps: Estimates of nucleated cell counts were drawn from the amplification of reference gene primers. The repertoire was sequenced with immunoSEQ multiplex PCR; TCRdb's copy has only in-frame clones and lacks some. V, J and clone size reflect that table, while D and trimming were determined from the DNA. The table has 73,000 or so clones, roughly 84% seen once; the top ten hold roughly 4.5%. Germline V gene sequence: CDR1 WNHNN, CDR2 SYGVQD (reference sequence). V lost 5 bases, J lost 9 bases, and 4 bases stayed unmatched. The CDR3 is 13 residues long. The chain joins TRBV10-1 to TRBJ1-6; 7 nucleotides align to TRBD1. The sample consisted of peripheral blood. The clonotype comes from a woman aged 60 to 75 with acute or convalescent COVID-19. Written as DNA, the CDR3 is TGCGCCAGCAGTCCATACAGGGGTTCACCCCTCCACTTT. As protein: CASSPYRGSPLHF.